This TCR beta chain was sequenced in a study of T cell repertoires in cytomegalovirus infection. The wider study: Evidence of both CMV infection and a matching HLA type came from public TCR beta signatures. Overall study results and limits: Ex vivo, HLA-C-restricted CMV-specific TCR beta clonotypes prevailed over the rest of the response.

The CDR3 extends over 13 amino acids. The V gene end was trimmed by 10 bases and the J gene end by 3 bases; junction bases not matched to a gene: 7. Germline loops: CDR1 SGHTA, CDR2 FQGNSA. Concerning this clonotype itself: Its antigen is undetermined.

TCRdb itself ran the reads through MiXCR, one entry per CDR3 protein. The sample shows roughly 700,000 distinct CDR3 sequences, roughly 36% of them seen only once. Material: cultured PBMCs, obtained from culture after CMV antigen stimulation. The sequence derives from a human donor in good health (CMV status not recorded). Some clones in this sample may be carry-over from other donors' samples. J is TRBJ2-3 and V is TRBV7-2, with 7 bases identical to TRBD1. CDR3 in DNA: TGTGCCACCACAGACAGGGCTACAGATACGCAGTATTTT. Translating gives CATTDRATDTQYF.